This T cell receptor (beta chain) was identified in a study of identical twins. This clonotype was counted only a few times. All donors were healthy Caucasians. There are 14 residues in the CDR3. J was trimmed by 7 bases and V by 6 bases; bases with no gene match: 9. Germline loops: CDR1 MNHNS, CDR2 SASEGT. MiXCR, applied by TCRdb to the 5' RACE reads, yields one record per CDR3 protein. The data show some 600,000 distinct CDR3 sequences, about 7% seen once. These records were also assigned to another study, of yellow fever vaccine responses in identical twins.

The chain recombines TRBV6-1 with TRBJ1-2, with 9 positions matching TRBD1. The TCR comes from a woman between 18 and 29 years old in good health. The sequencing input was PBMCs. The CDR3 DNA reads as TGTGCCAGCAGGGGGGACAGGGCGTTGCGTGGCTACACCTTC. Amino acids: CASRGDRALRGYTF.